A single sample gave rise to the 24 T cell receptor beta chains below, sequenced in a study of naive and memory T cell subsets. Study-level points and caveats: Especially in CD8 cells, naive repertoires contained a few larger clonotypes, possibly CD45RA-re-expressing memory cells.

The beta constant-region primer was an equimolar mix of two oligonucleotides covering TRBC1 and TRBC2. Nested alpha and beta constant-region primers with the SP2 primer drove four PCR rounds on ligated cDNA. Each CDR3 protein is one row after TCRdb ran MiXCR on the UMI-ligation and nested PCR reads. The profile shows tens of thousands of distinct CDR3 sequences, 10% to 12% of them singletons. These receptors have no known antigen. The sequenced sample consisted of naive CD4+ T cells from blood. These receptors all stem from a human donor in good health.

This clonotype was seen once. The rearrangement links TRBV9 to TRBJ1-5; D is possibly TRBD1 (5 bases). The germline V gene has CDR1 SGDLS and CDR2 YYNGEE. The CDR3 loop spans 15 amino acids. Trimming took off 0 bases at V and 8 bases at J, with 15 bases between the two ends. CDR3: CASSVAVGEWEPQHF. CDR3 coding DNA: TGTGCCAGCAGCGTAGCAGTAGGGGAGTGGGAGCCCCAGCATTTT.

This clonotype came up a few times. The V and J genes are TRBV7-2 and TRBJ2-3, with D perhaps TRBD2 (5 bases). The ends were cut back, 4 bases at V and 5 bases at J, with 16 bases in the middle. CDR1 and CDR2 (germline): SGHTA, FQGNSA. The CDR3 has 15 amino acids. The DNA of the CDR3 is TGTGCCAGCAGCTCAGTCGGGGTGCGGGTAGATACGCAGTATTTT. Translation gives CASSSVGVRVDTQYF.

This clonotype occurred many times. The junction does not match germline at one end; this may be a read error. The gene calls are TRBV5-1 and TRBJ1-1; D ambiguous. CDR3 size: 13 residues. Germline V gives CDR1 SGHRS, CDR2 YFSETQ. CDR3 nucleotides: TGTGCCAGCAGCTTGGACCCGAACACTGAAGCTTTCTTT. It is translated as CASSLDPNTEAFF.

This clonotype was counted at least ten times. The chain is built from TRBV27 and TRBJ2-7; 8 bases fit TRBD1. Germline CDR1 is MNHEY and CDR2 is SMNVEV (reference sequence). The CDR3 totals 15 residues. Trimming at V came to 8 bases and at J to 0 bases, leaving 9 bases not matched to a gene. In DNA form, the CDR3 reads TGTGCCAGCCGACGCCTCGGACAGGGCTCCTACGAGCAGTACTTC. Residues: CASRRLGQGSYEQYF.

This clonotype was detected many times. The V gene is TRBV19, the J gene TRBJ2-2, with 10 bases identical to TRBD2. The CDR3 spans 18 residues. In germline, CDR1 is LNHDA, CDR2 SQIVND (reference sequence). The junction had 12 bases not matched to a gene; V was cut back by 8 bases and J by 0 bases. The chain's CDR3 is CASDNSGRIGSNTGELFF. The CDR3 nucleotides read TGTGCCAGTGATAATAGCGGGAGGATAGGGTCGAACACCGGGGAGCTGTTTTTT.

The sample holds a few counts of this clonotype. This chain uses TRBV24-1 with TRBJ2-7; 8 positions match TRBD1. This CDR3 contains 15 residues. CDR1 and CDR2 (germline): KGHDR, SFDVKD. V lost 4 bases and J lost 1; bases outside the gene matches: 5. CDR3 region: CATSDPGQGSYEQYF. CDR3 in DNA: TGTGCCACCAGTGACCCTGGACAGGGTTCCTACGAGCAGTACTTC.

V and J are TRBV11-3 and TRBJ2-4; D is undetermined. The V gene's germline CDR1 is SGHNT and CDR2 YENEEA. The length of the CDR3 is 16 residues. V was cut by 0 bases and J by 0 bases, with 9 bases left in between. In nucleotides, the CDR3 is TGTGCCAGCAGCTTAGAAGGCCGTCTAGCCAAAAACATTCAGTACTTC. Its protein product is CASSLEGRLAKNIQYF.

The chain employs TRBV12-3 or TRBV12-4 and TRBJ2-7, with D unclear. V gave up 6 bases and J gave up 7 bases, with 19 bases separating them. The CDR3 runs 14 residues. The CDR3 here is CASRPGPQRLEQYF. CDR3 nucleotides: TGTGCCAGCAGACCCGGGCCCCAGAGATTGGAGCAGTACTTC.

This clonotype was recorded a few times. The CDR3, as DNA: TGTGCCAGCAGGGCTAGCGGGAGTACCGGGGAGCTGTTTTTT. Its translation is CASRASGSTGELFF. The V and J genes are TRBV6-2 or TRBV6-3 and TRBJ2-2; the match to TRBD2 covers 10 bases. CDR1 is MNHEY and CDR2 is SVGEGT in the germline V gene. CDR3 size: 14 residues. The V gene end was trimmed by 6 bases and the J gene end by 5 bases; junction bases not matched to a gene: 3.

The sample holds many counts of this clonotype. The chain uses TRBV20-1 and TRBJ1-3, with TRBD1 as a possible D gene (6 bases). Trimming left V 3 bases short and J 4 bases short, with 13 bases between. The CDR3 totals 14 residues. Germline CDR1 DFQATT, CDR2 SNEGSKA (reference sequence). The DNA of the CDR3 is TGCAGTGCTAGCCTCACAGGGTTCGGAAACACCATATATTTT. Encoded protein: CSASLTGFGNTIYF.

V gene TRBV4-3 combines with J gene TRBJ2-3; D unclear. In germline, CDR1 is LGHNA, CDR2 YSLEER. V was pared by 2 bases and J by 1 base, with 10 bases between. The CDR3 is 15 residues long. The CDR3: CASSQSPVGTDTQYF. CDR3 nucleotide sequence: TGCGCCAGCAGCCAAAGCCCGGTGGGCACAGATACGCAGTATTTT.

The rearrangement links TRBV3-1 to TRBJ1-4; D perhaps matches TRBD1 (6 bases). The V end lost 1 base, the J end lost 5 bases, and 8 bases lay between the germline ends. This CDR3 is built from 14 residues. The germline V gene has CDR1 LGHDT and CDR2 YNNKEL (reference sequence). CDR3 loop: CASSQAGGNEKLFF. The CDR3 DNA reads TGTGCCAGCAGCCAAGCGGGGGGCAATGAAAAACTGTTTTTT.

Regarding this clonotype: Germline and junction disagree at one end, which may indicate a read error. The rearrangement joins TRBV7-8 to TRBJ2-1, with 9 positions matching TRBD2. Per the germline V gene, CDR1 is SGHVS and CDR2 is FQNEAQ. CDR3 length: 16 residues. CDR3 residues: CTSSSRAGGGGNEQFF. The CDR3 coding sequence is TGTACCAGCAGCTCCCGAGCGGGAGGAGGTGGAAATGAGCAGTTCTTC.

In its sample, this clonotype was seen a few times. This chain joins TRBV5-6 and TRBJ1-6, with a weak D call TRBD1 (6 bases). V lost 2 bases to trimming and J lost 7 bases, with 13 bases between them. This CDR3 spans 15 amino acids. From germline, CDR1 is SGHDT and CDR2 YYEEEE. This CDR3 is CASSFLTGFNSPLHF. The CDR3 DNA follows: TGTGCCAGCAGCTTCCTTACAGGGTTCAATTCACCCCTCCACTTT.

There are many counts of this clonotype. V is TRBV12-3 or TRBV12-4 and J is TRBJ2-1, with D unresolved. Trimming took off 5 bases at V and 12 bases at J, with 14 bases between the two ends. The CDR3 length is 12 residues. The CDR3, as DNA: TGTGCCAGCAGTCCTTGGTCAACCAGGCAGTTCTTC. Its translation is CASSPWSTRQFF.

In its sample, this clonotype was seen a few times. This rearrangement joins TRBV14 to TRBJ2-1, with 12 bases aligning to TRBD2. The V and J ends lost 1 base and 9 bases, in that order; junction bases with no gene match: 10. Germline V gene sequence: CDR1 SGHDN, CDR2 FVKESK. CDR3 length equals 17 residues. The CDR3 DNA reads TGTGCCAGCAGCCAAGCACTAACTAGCGGGAGGTATGGTGAGCAGTTCTTC. This translates into CASSQALTSGRYGEQFF.

This clonotype was observed a handful of times. This rearrangement joins TRBV5-1 to TRBJ1-2, with D tentatively TRBD1 (5 bases). V gave up 0 bases and J gave up 0 bases, with 18 bases separating them. Germline values: CDR1 SGHRS, CDR2 YFSETQ. CDR3 length: 18 amino acids. CDR3 bases: TGCGCCAGCAGCTTGGATTTTGGGATAGGGGACTCTAACTATGGCTACACCTTC. This codes for CASSLDFGIGDSNYGYTF.

The chain links TRBV3-1 to TRBJ2-3, with TRBD2 matching over 8 bases. Trimming took 4 bases from V and 0 from J; bases not matched to a gene: 6. CDR3 length equals 16 residues. Germline assignment: CDR1 LGHDT and CDR2 YNNKEL (reference sequence). CDR3 DNA sequence: TGTGCCAGCAGCCGGGATAGCGGGGTTAGCACAGATACGCAGTATTTT. Its protein product is CASSRDSGVSTDTQYF.

This clonotype occurred many times. The chain employs TRBV7-9 and TRBJ2-3; possible D gene TRBD1, 6 bases. CDR1 and CDR2 (germline): SEHNR, FQNEAQ (reference sequence). V was shortened by 4 bases and J by 0 bases, with 14 bases between the two germline ends. The CDR3 is made up of 16 amino acids. The CDR3 reads CASSYTRTASTDTQYF. The CDR3 nucleotides are TGTGCCAGCAGCTACACTCGGACAGCTAGCACAGATACGCAGTATTTT.

This clonotype appeared a few times. The chain recombines TRBV20-1 with TRBJ1-5, with D tentatively TRBD1 (6 bases). Trimming took 6 bases from V and 6 from J, leaving 12 bases between them. Germline V CDR1 and CDR2: DFQATT, SNEGSKA (reference sequence). CDR3 length equals 12 residues. In nucleotides, the CDR3 is TGCAGTGCCGGCAGGGGTGGTCAGCCCCAGCATTTT. Amino acid sequence: CSAGRGGQPQHF.

Ten or more counts support this clonotype. The V gene is TRBV7-2, the J gene TRBJ2-2; possible D gene TRBD1, 5 bases. V lost 1 base to trimming and J lost 2 bases, with 11 bases between them. CDR1 SGHTA and CDR2 FQGNSA come from the germline V gene. This CDR3 is 16 amino acids long. This CDR3 is CASSLVQGANTGELFF. CDR3 nucleotide sequence: TGTGCCAGCAGCTTAGTTCAAGGGGCAAACACCGGGGAGCTGTTTTTT. Filled out from reference TRBV7-2 and TRBJ2-2, the complete variable domain reads GAGVSQSPSNKVTEKGKDVELRCDPISGHTALYWYRQSLGQGLEFLIYFQGNSAPDKSGLPSDRFSAERTGGSVSTLTIQRTQQEDSAVYLCASSLVQGANTGELFFGEGSRLTVL.

This clonotype has more than one count but fewer than ten. The chain recombines TRBV28 with TRBJ2-3; 7 bases align to TRBD2. V was clipped by 5 bases and J by 0 bases; unmatched bases: 5. The length of the CDR3 is 15 residues. Germline V CDR1 and CDR2: MDHEN, SYDVKM. In nucleotides, the CDR3 is TGTGCCAGCAGTCCGAGCGGGACTAGCACAGATACGCAGTATTTT. Protein sequence: CASSPSGTSTDTQYF. Looking up the rest from reference TRBV28 and TRBJ2-3 gives the full variable domain: DVKVTQSSRYLVKRTGEKVFLECVQDMDHENMFWYRQDPGLGLRLIYFSYDVKMKEKGDIPEGYSVSREKKERFSLILESASTNQTSMYLCASSPSGTSTDTQYFGPGTRLTVL.

To note about this clonotype: The junction departs from the called germline gene at one end, perhaps through a read error. J is TRBJ2-1 and V is TRBV6-2 or TRBV6-3; D unresolved. From germline, CDR1 is MNHEY and CDR2 SVGEGT. The CDR3 consists of 11 residues. The chain's CDR3 is CASSPGPMRYF. The CDR3 DNA follows: TGTGCCAGCAGTCCCGGACCCATGAGGTACTTC.

This clonotype was found many times. The chain uses TRBV7-9 and TRBJ2-1, with TRBD2 matching over 7 bases. CDR3 size: 16 residues. The V and J ends lost 1 base and 0 bases, in that order; junction bases with no gene match: 3. Per the germline V gene, CDR1 is SEHNR and CDR2 is FQNEAQ (reference sequence). The CDR3 loop is CASSLVGGSSYNEQFF. The CDR3 bases are TGTGCCAGCAGCTTAGTAGGCGGGAGCTCCTACAATGAGCAGTTCTTC.